This T cell receptor (beta chain) was observed in a study of shared clonotypes between healthy human individuals. Background on the study: Two women and a few men aged 18 to 49 made up the donors.

Turning to this clone: Its antigen is not identified.

V was clipped by 2 bases and J by 2 bases, with 15 bases between them. CDR1 SGHRS and CDR2 YFSETQ come from the germline V gene. The CDR3 is made up of 16 amino acids. Study results and caveats: Investigators collected only blood, and repertoires in tissues likely differ. Among non-shared clonotypes, generation probabilities were lower than among those shared by all four donors.

Profiled with immunoSEQ multiplex PCR; TCRdb holds only in-frame clones, not every one. Counted here are some 1.5 million clones, nearly 99% occurring once; the ten biggest clones make up roughly 0.45%. The source material was naive CD4+ T cells sorted from blood. The subset denotes: CD45RA+ positively selected. The TCR sequence derives from a man aged 25 to 40 in good health. The rearrangement uses TRBV5-1 and TRBJ2-3; D not certain. The CDR3 is CASSFREILNTDTQYF. CDR3 sequence (DNA): TGCGCCAGCAGCTTCCGCGAGATTCTGAACACAGATACGCAGTATTTT.